This entry lists 9 T cell receptor beta chains sequenced from one sample in a study of T cell responses to AZD1222 COVID-19 vaccine. Data came from immunoSEQ multiplex PCR; TCRdb stores just in-frame clones and leaves some out. The repertoire holds 90,000 or so clones, roughly nine tenths seen once, with approximately 5% in the top ten. Sample: peripheral blood, taken 28 days after the second AZD1222 dose. The receptors were gathered from an adult who received the AZD1222 COVID-19 vaccine.

This clone came up once. This chain links TRBV11-3 with TRBJ2-2; the D is unclear. This CDR3 spans 12 amino acids. Trimming cost V 10 bases and J 4 bases, with 10 bases left between them. Germline lookup yields CDR1 SGHNT and CDR2 YENEEA. The CDR3: CATKGPTGELFF. CDR3 sequence (DNA): TGTGCCACGAAAGGGCCCACCGGGGAGCTGTTTTTT.

The chain joins TRBV10-3 to TRBJ1-1; D is unclear. V was trimmed by 3 bases and J by 0 bases, leaving 2 bases between them. CDR1 and CDR2 from the germline V gene are ENHRY and SYGVKD. The CDR3 loop spans 12 amino acids. The CDR3 protein is CAISEMNTEAFF. Written as DNA, the CDR3 is TGTGCCATCAGTGAAATGAACACTGAAGCTTTCTTT.

The chain is built from TRBV9 and TRBJ2-7, with D unclear. The CDR3 has 14 amino acids. Deletions cut 4 bases from V and 2 bases from J, with 13 bases between. From germline, CDR1 is SGDLS and CDR2 YYNGEE. CDR3 region: CASSLEAGAYEQYF. CDR3 DNA: TGTGCCAGCAGCCTAGAGGCAGGAGCCTACGAGCAGTACTTC.

The V and J genes are TRBV4-2 and TRBJ2-3; D perhaps matches TRBD2 (5 bases). The CDR3 sequence is 15 residues long. V was cut by 4 bases and J by 0 bases, with 11 bases left in between. Germline V gene sequence: CDR1 LGHNA, CDR2 YNFKEQ. CDR3 DNA sequence: TGTGCCAGCAGCCCGTCGGACTTTAGCACAGATACGCAGTATTTT. Amino acids: CASSPSDFSTDTQYF.

This clone was recorded a few times. The chain recombines TRBV6-2 or TRBV6-3 with TRBJ1-6, with 9 bases lining up with TRBD1. The CDR3 loop spans 16 amino acids. Germline V gene data show CDR1 as MNHEY and CDR2 as SVGEGT. V dropped 4 bases and J dropped 0; count of bases not matched to a gene: 1. For the CDR3, the DNA is TGTGCCAGCAGTTTACAGGGGGCCTCCTATAATTCACCCCTCCACTTT. Its protein product is CASSLQGASYNSPLHF.

The V call is TRBV13, the J call TRBJ2-2; 11 bases fit TRBD2. CDR1 is PRHDT and CDR2 is FYEKMQ in the germline V gene (reference sequence). The CDR3 extends over 16 amino acids. The V gene end was trimmed by 5 bases and the J gene end by 5 bases; junction bases not matched to a gene: 7. The CDR3 is CASSLRTSGLTGELFF. CDR3 DNA: TGTGCCAGCAGCCTGCGGACTAGCGGGCTGACCGGGGAGCTGTTTTTT. Full variable domain (rest looked up from reference TRBV13 and TRBJ2-2): AAGVIQSPRHLIKEKRETATLKCYPIPRHDTVYWYQQGPGQDPQFLISFYEKMQSDKGSIPDRFSAQQFSDYHSELNMSSLELGDSALYFCASSLRTSGLTGELFFGEGSRLTVL.

The chain links TRBV11-3 to TRBJ2-7; D is perhaps TRBD1 (6 bases). This CDR3 is built from 12 residues. The germline CDR1 and CDR2 sequences are SGHNT and YENEEA. The V end lost 4 bases, the J end lost 6 bases, and 10 bases lay between the germline ends. CDR3 amino acids: CASSSQGTEQYF. Here the CDR3 DNA reads TGTGCCAGCAGCTCACAGGGAACCGAGCAGTACTTC. Supplemented by reference TRBV11-3 and TRBJ2-7, the full variable domain reads EAGVVQSPRYKIIEKKQPVAFWCNPISGHNTLYWYLQNLGQGPELLIRYENEEAVDDSQLPKDRFSAERLKGVDSTLKIQPAELGDSAVYLCASSSQGTEQYFGPGTRLTVT.

The chain joins TRBV7-6 to TRBJ2-7; D gene ambiguous. This CDR3 has 13 residues. V was clipped by 0 bases and J by 7 bases, with 10 bases between them. Germline V gene data show CDR1 as SGHVS and CDR2 as FNYEAQ. The DNA of the CDR3 is TGTGCCAGCAGCTTAGCGGGAATAGGAGAGCAGTACTTC. Residues: CASSLAGIGEQYF.

The V and J genes are TRBV7-8 and TRBJ2-2; D not certain. CDR1 and CDR2 from the germline V gene are SGHVS and FQNEAQ. The V gene lost 2 bases and the J gene lost 6 bases, with 4 bases spanning the gap. This CDR3 region has 12 residues. CDR3 residues: CASSLRAGELFF. CDR3 bases: TGTGCCAGCAGCTTAAGGGCCGGGGAGCTGTTTTTT.